These 13 T cell receptor beta chains were all obtained from the same sample, sequenced in a study of cytomegalovirus exposure and HLA in healthy donors. PCR involved 60 Vbeta and 13 Jbeta primers. The repertoire was sequenced with immunoSEQ multiplex PCR; TCRdb's copy has only in-frame clones and lacks some. Of some 200,000 clones in the sample, approximately 83% were seen once. The material sequenced was PBMCs. The receptors here all came from a boy aged 2 to 10 in good health and CMV-seronegative.

The chain employs TRBV4-1 and TRBJ2-5, with 7 nucleotides matching TRBD1. Trimming cost V 2 bases and J 2 bases; bases outside gene matches: 2. The CDR3 spans 14 residues. CDR1 MGHRA and CDR2 YSYEKL come from the germline V gene. The CDR3 region is CASSQLGQQETQYF. DNA of the CDR3: TGCGCCAGCAGCCAACTGGGACAGCAAGAGACCCAGTACTTC.

The rearrangement joins TRBV7-9 to TRBJ2-5; 13 bases are shared with TRBD2. Trimming took 4 bases from V and 3 from J; bases not matched to a gene: 8. The length of the CDR3 is 17 residues. CDR1 SEHNR and CDR2 FQNEAQ come from the germline V gene (reference sequence). CDR3 protein: CASSSSPGLAGKETQYF. In DNA, the CDR3 is TGTGCCAGCAGCTCAAGCCCGGGACTAGCGGGGAAAGAGACCCAGTACTTC.

The J gene is TRBJ2-5, the V gene TRBV11-2; 8 bases are shared with TRBD2. The CDR3 loop spans 14 amino acids. V gave up 6 bases and J gave up 3 bases; unmatched junction bases: 6. From germline, CDR1 is SGHAT and CDR2 FQNNGV. This CDR3 is CASRQHGGEETQYF. CDR3 DNA: TGTGCCAGCAGACAACACGGGGGGGAAGAGACCCAGTACTTC.

The rearrangement uses TRBV25-1 and TRBJ2-3; 10 bases align to TRBD2. Germline-derived CDR1 and CDR2 are MGHDK and SYGVNS. V dropped 2 bases and J dropped 4; count of bases not matched to a gene: 9. The CDR3 has 17 residues. This CDR3 reads CASSEIPLAGVADTQYF. CDR3 nucleotide sequence: TGTGCCAGCAGTGAAATCCCGCTAGCGGGAGTCGCAGATACGCAGTATTTT.

This chain connects TRBV7-2 to TRBJ2-2, with a possible D match to TRBD2 (6 bases). Per germline, CDR1 SGHTA and CDR2 FQGNSA. V gave up 5 bases and J gave up 8 bases, with 18 bases separating them. The CDR3 spans 15 residues. CDR3 coding DNA: TGTGCCAGCAGCCCTTCAGCGGGCCCGGGAGGGGAGCTGTTTTTT. It encodes CASSPSAGPGGELFF.

In its sample, this clone was seen once. The chain recombines TRBV6-6 with TRBJ2-3; TRBD2 might be the D (6 bases). The CDR3 contains 15 residues. V dropped 4 bases and J dropped 0 bases, with 11 bases sitting between them. Looked up from germline, CDR1 is MNHNY and CDR2 is SVGAGI (reference sequence). The chain's CDR3 is CASSFGGTSTDTQYF. DNA for the CDR3: TGTGCCAGCAGTTTTGGAGGGACTAGCACAGATACGCAGTATTTT.

The chain recombines TRBV27 with TRBJ2-7; D is possibly TRBD2 (5 bases). Per germline, CDR1 MNHEY and CDR2 SMNVEV (reference sequence). This CDR3 has 13 residues. Trimming left V 2 bases short and J 0 bases short, with 5 bases between. The CDR3 reads CASSLTSSYEQYF. CDR3 DNA: TGTGCCAGCAGTTTAACTAGCTCCTACGAGCAGTACTTC.

This chain connects TRBV11-3 to TRBJ2-3; D possibly corresponds to TRBD2 (7 bases). The length of the CDR3 is 14 residues. Germline V gene data show CDR1 as SGHNT and CDR2 as YENEEA. V was cut by 5 bases and J by 4 bases, with 13 bases left in between. For the CDR3, the DNA is TGTGCCAGCAGCGCTACGGGGGGCCCAGATACGCAGTATTTT. Protein: CASSATGGPDTQYF.

This clone was counted between two and nine times. V and J are TRBV6-1 and TRBJ2-2; D is unresolved. The germline V gene has CDR1 MNHNS and CDR2 SASEGT. The CDR3 length is 14 residues. Between the trimmed V and J ends, which lost 2 bases and 6 bases, there was a span of 10 bases. In DNA form, the CDR3 reads TGTGCCAGCAGTGAAATCGGGTCGGCCGGGGAGCTGTTTTTT. Its translation is CASSEIGSAGELFF.

This clone has a single count. The rearrangement joins TRBV9 to TRBJ1-1; D may be TRBD1 (5 bases). The germline V and J ends were trimmed by 0 bases and 10 bases, with 13 bases remaining between them. CDR1 is SGDLS, CDR2 YYNGEE, per germline. This CDR3 has 13 amino acids. CDR3 protein: CASSVAGVGGAFF. The DNA for the CDR3 is TGTGCCAGCAGCGTAGCGGGGGTAGGAGGAGCTTTCTTT. The full variable domain, its missing parts supplied by reference TRBV9 and TRBJ1-1, is DSGVTQTPKHLITATGQRVTLRCSPRSGDLSVYWYQQSLDQGLQFLIQYYNGEERAKGNILERFSAQQFPDLHSELNLSSLELGDSALYFCASSVAGVGGAFFGQGTRLTVV.

This clone was picked up one time. The gene calls are TRBV19 and TRBJ2-3; TRBD2 matches at 9 bases. Germline lookup yields CDR1 LNHDA and CDR2 SQIVND (reference sequence). The CDR3 has 14 residues. The V segment lost 5 bases and the J segment 7 bases; nucleotides outside the gene matches: 7. CDR3 nucleotide sequence: TGTGCCAGTAGTGCGACTAGCGGTAGTTATACGCAGTATTTT. Its translation: CASSATSGSYTQYF.

The chain has TRBV5-1 and TRBJ1-4; the D gene is possibly TRBD1 (6 bases). V was trimmed by 4 bases and J by 4 bases, leaving 11 bases between them. The CDR3 runs 14 residues. From germline, CDR1 is SGHRS and CDR2 YFSETQ. The CDR3 loop is CASSLGGGNEKLFF. DNA of the CDR3: TGCGCCAGCAGCCTAGGGGGGGGTAATGAAAAACTGTTTTTT.

This chain links TRBV9 with TRBJ2-1; D is unclear. The V gene lost 0 bases and the J gene lost 7 bases, with 11 bases spanning the gap. Germline V CDR1 and CDR2: SGDLS, YYNGEE. The CDR3 sequence is 14 residues long. DNA for the CDR3: TGTGCCAGCAGCGTAGGAACTATCCGGAATGAGCAGTTCTTC. Translated: CASSVGTIRNEQFF.